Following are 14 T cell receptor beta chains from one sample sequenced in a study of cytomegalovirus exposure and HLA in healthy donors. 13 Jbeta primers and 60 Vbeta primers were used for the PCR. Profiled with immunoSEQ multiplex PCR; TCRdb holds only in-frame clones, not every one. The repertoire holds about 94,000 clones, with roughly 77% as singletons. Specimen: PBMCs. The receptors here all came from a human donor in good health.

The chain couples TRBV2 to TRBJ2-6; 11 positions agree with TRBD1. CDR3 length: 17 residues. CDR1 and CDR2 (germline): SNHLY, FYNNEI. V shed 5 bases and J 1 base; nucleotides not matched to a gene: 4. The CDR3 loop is CASSRDRGISGANVLTF. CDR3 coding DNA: TGTGCCAGCAGTAGGGACAGGGGGATTTCTGGGGCCAACGTCCTGACTTTC.

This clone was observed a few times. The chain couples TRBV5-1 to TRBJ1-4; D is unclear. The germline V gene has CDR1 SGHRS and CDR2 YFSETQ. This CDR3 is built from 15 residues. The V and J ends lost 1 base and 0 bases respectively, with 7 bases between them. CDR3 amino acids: CASSLFAATNEKLFF. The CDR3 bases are TGCGCCAGCAGCTTGTTTGCAGCAACTAATGAAAAACTGTTTTTT.

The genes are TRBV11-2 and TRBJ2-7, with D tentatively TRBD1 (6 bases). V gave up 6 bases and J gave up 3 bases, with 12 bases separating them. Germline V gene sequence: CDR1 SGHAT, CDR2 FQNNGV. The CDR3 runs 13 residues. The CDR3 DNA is TGTGCCAGCAGGCTTCAGGGGAACTACGAGCAGTACTTC. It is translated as CASRLQGNYEQYF.

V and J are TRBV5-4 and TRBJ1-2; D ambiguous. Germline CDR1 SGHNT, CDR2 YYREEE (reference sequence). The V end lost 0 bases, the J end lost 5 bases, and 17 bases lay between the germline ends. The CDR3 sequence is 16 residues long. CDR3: CASSLAGSPGGYGYTF. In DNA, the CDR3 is TGTGCCAGCAGCTTGGCCGGGAGCCCGGGCGGATATGGCTACACCTTC.

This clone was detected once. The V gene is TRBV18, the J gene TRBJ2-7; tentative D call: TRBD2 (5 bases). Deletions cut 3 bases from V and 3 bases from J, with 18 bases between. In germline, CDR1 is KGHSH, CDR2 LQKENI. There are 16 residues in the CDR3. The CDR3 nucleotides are TGTGCCAGCTCACCTCGCCGAGGGCAGCCGCACTACGAGCAGTACTTC. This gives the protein CASSPRRGQPHYEQYF.

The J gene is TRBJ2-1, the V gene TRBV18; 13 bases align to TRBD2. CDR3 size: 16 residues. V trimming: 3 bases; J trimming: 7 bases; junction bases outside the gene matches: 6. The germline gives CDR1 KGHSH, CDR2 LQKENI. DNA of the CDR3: TGTGCCAGCTCACCGCGGACTAGCGGGAGCACTAATGAGCAGTTCTTC. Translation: CASSPRTSGSTNEQFF.

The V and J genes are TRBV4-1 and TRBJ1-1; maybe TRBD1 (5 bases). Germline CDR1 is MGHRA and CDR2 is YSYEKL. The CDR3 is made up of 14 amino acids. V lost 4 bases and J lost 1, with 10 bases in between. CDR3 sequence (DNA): TGCGCCAGCAGCCTAAACCAGGGGAACACTGAAGCTTTCTTT. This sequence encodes CASSLNQGNTEAFF.

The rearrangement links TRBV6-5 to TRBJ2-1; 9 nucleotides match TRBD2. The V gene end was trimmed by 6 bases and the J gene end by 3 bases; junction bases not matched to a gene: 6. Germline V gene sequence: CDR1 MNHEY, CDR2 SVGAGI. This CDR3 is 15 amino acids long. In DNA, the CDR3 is TGTGCCAGCAGGGCTAGCGGGACTGACTACAATGAGCAGTTCTTC. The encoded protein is CASRASGTDYNEQFF.

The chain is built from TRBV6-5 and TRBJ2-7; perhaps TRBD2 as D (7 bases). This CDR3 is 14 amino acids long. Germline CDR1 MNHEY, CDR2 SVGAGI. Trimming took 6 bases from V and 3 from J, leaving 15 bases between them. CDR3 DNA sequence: TGTGCCAGCAGGGCCCGGGGGGCGAGCTACGAGCAGTACTTC. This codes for CASRARGASYEQYF.

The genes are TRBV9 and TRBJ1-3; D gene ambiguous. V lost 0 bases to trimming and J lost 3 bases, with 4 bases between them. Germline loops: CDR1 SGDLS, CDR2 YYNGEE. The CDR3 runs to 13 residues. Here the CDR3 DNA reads TGTGCCAGCAGCGTAGCAGGTGGAAACACCATATATTTT. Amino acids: CASSVAGGNTIYF.

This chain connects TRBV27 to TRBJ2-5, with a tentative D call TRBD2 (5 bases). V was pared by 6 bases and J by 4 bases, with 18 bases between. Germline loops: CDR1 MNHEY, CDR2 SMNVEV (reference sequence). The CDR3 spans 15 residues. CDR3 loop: CASRRVAGPGETQYF. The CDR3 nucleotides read TGTGCCAGCAGGCGCGTGGCGGGCCCGGGAGAGACCCAGTACTTC.

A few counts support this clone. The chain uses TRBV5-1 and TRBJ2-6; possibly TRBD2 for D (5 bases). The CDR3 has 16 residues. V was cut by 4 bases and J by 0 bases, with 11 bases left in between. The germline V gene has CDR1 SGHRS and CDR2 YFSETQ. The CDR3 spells CASSRHRDSGANVLTF. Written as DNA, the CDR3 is TGCGCCAGCAGCCGACACCGGGACTCTGGGGCCAACGTCCTGACTTTC.

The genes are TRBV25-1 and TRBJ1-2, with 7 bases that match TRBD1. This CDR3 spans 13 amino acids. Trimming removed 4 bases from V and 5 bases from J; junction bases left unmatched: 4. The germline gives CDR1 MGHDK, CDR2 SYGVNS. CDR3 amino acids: CASSAPGQYGYTF. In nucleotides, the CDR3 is TGTGCCAGCAGTGCGCCGGGACAGTATGGCTACACCTTC.

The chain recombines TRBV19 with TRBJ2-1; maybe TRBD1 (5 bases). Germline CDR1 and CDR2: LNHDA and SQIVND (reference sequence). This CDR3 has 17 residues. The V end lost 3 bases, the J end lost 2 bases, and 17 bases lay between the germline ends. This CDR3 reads CASSIGVGALPYNEQFF. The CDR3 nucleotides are TGTGCCAGTAGTATCGGTGTTGGGGCCCTCCCCTACAATGAGCAGTTCTTC.